This TCR beta chain emerged from a study of cytomegalovirus exposure and HLA in healthy donors. Study-wide results and caveats: Later analysis showed TCR association rates varying by HLA locus, highest for DRB1 and lowest for HLA-C. Later on, a genetic analysis was performed. It linked a missense variant in DCLRE1C with V- and J-gene trimming of TCR beta.

Both 60 Vbeta primers and 13 Jbeta primers went into the PCR. Clones were sequenced by immunoSEQ multiplex PCR, and TCRdb holds only the in-frame ones, with some missing. The table records more than 150,000 clones, 65% to 90% of them present only once. This cohort consisted of healthy bone marrow donors. About this clone itself: Antigen unknown.

Trimming cost V 5 bases and J 0 bases, with 8 bases left between them. The CDR3 contains 14 residues. CDR1 and CDR2 (germline): LNHDA, SQIVND (reference sequence). This chain joins TRBV19 and TRBJ1-5; the D is unclear. Sequences were obtained from PBMCs. The TCR comes from a girl aged 2-10 years in good health and CMV-seropositive. CDR3 nucleotide sequence: TGTGCCAGTAGTGGGCCGTTTAGCAATCAGCCCCAGCATTTT. This encodes CASSGPFSNQPQHF.